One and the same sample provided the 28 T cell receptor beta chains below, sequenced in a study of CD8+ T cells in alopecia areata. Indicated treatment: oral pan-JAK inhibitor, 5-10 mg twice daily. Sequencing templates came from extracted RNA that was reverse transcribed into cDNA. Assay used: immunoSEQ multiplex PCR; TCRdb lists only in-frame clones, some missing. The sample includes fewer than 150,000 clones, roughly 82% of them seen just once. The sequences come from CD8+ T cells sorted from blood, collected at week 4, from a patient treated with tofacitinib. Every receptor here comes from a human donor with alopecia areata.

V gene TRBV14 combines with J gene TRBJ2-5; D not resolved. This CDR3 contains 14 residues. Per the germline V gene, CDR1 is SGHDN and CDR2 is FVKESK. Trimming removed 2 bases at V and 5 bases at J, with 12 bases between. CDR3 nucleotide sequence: TGTGCCAGCAGCCAATATTCCTTCGTGGAGACCCAGTACTTC. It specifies CASSQYSFVETQYF.

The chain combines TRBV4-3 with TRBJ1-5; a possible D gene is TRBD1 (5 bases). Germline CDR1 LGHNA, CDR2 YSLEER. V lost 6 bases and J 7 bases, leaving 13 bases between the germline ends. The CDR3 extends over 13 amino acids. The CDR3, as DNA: TGCGCCAGCAGTGGGGGTCGGGGGCAGCCCCAGCATTTT. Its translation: CASSGGRGQPQHF.

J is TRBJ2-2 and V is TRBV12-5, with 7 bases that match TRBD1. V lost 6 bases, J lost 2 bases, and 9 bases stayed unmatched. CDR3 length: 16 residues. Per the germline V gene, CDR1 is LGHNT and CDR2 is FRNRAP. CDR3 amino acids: CASGPWDSINTGELFF. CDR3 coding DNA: TGTGCTAGTGGCCCCTGGGACAGCATCAACACCGGGGAGCTGTTTTTT. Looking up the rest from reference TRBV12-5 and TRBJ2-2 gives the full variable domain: DARVTQTPRHKVTEMGQEVTMRCQPILGHNTVFWYRQTMMQGLELLAYFRNRAPLDDSGMPKDRFSAEMPDATLATLKIQPSEPRDSAVYFCASGPWDSINTGELFFGEGSRLTVL.

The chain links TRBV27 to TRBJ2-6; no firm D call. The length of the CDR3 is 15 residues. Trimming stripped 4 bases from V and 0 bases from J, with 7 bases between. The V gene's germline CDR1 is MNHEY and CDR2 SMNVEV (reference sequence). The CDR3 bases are TGTGCCAGCAGTTGGAAGGCCTCTGGGGCCAACGTCCTGACTTTC. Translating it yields CASSWKASGANVLTF.

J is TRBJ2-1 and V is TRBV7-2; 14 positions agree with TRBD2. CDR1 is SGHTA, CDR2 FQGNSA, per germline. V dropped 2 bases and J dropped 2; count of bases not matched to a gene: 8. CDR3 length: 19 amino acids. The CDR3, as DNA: TGTGCCAGCAGCTTATATTCGGGACTAGCGGGGGTCGCCTACAATGAGCAGTTCTTC. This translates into CASSLYSGLAGVAYNEQFF. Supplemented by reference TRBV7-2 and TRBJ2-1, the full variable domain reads GAGVSQSPSNKVTEKGKDVELRCDPISGHTALYWYRQSLGQGLEFLIYFQGNSAPDKSGLPSDRFSAERTGGSVSTLTIQRTQQEDSAVYLCASSLYSGLAGVAYNEQFFGPGTRLTVL.

As DNA, the CDR3 is TGTGCCAGCAGTTTTTACTTGAACACTGAAGCTTTCTTT. Translated, it gives CASSFYLNTEAFF. This chain joins TRBV27 and TRBJ1-1; unclear D gene. This CDR3 contains 13 residues. Looked up from germline, CDR1 is MNHEY and CDR2 is SMNVEV (reference sequence). Trimming took 3 bases from V and 0 from J, leaving 5 bases between them.

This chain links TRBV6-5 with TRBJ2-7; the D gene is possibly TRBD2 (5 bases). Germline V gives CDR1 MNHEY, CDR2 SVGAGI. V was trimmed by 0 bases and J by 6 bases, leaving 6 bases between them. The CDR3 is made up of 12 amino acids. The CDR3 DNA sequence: TGTGCCAGCAGTTACTCGACTACCGAGCAGTACTTC. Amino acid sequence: CASSYSTTEQYF.

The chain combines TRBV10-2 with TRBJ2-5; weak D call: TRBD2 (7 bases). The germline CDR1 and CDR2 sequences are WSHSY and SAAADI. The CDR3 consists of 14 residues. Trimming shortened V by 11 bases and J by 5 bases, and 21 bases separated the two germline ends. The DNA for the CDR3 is TGCGCCTCAGGGGCGCGGGGGCCGAGGGAGACCCAGTACTTC. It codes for CASGARGPRETQYF.

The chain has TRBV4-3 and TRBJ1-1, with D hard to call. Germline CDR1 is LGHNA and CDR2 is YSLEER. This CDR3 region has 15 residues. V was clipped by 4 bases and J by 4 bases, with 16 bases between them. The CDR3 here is CASSLLMDFLTEAFF. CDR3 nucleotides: TGCGCCAGCAGCCTGCTAATGGACTTCCTCACTGAAGCTTTCTTT.

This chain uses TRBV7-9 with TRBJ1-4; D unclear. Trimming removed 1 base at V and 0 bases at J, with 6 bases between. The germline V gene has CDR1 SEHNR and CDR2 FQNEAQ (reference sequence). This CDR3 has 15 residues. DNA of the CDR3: TGTGCCAGCAGCTTAGGAGATGCAACTAATGAAAAACTGTTTTTT. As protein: CASSLGDATNEKLFF. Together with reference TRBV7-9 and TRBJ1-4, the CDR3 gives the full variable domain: DTGVSQNPRHKITKRGQNVTFRCDPISEHNRLYWYRQTLGQGPEFLTYFQNEAQLEKSRLLSDRFSAERPKGSFSTLEIQRTEQGDSAMYLCASSLGDATNEKLFFGSGTQLSVL.

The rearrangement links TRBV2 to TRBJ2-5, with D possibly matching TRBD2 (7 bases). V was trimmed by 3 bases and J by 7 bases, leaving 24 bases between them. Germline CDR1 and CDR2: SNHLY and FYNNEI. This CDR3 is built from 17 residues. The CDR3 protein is CASSDAAWGGLLSTQYF. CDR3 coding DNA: TGTGCCAGCAGTGATGCTGCGTGGGGGGGCCTTCTTTCGACCCAGTACTTC.

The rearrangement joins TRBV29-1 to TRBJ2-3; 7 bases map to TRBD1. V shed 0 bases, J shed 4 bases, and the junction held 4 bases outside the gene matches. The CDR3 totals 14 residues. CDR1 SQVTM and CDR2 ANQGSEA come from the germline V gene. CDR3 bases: TGCAGCGTTGAAGAGTCTAGGGGGCCAGATACGCAGTATTTT. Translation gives CSVEESRGPDTQYF.

Here the CDR3 DNA reads TGTGCCAGCAGCTTATCTCAGGGACCCTACGAGCAGTACTTC. Translation: CASSLSQGPYEQYF. J is TRBJ2-7 and V is TRBV7-8; possibly TRBD1 or TRBD2 for D (5 bases each). The V end was cut by 2 bases, the J end by 2 bases, with 10 bases between. The CDR3 consists of 14 residues. Germline V gives CDR1 SGHVS, CDR2 FQNEAQ.

CDR3 sequence reads: CASSAPPGLAGLDTQYF. The CDR3 DNA is TGTGCCAGCAGCGCACCTCCGGGACTAGCGGGTTTAGATACGCAGTATTTT. V gene TRBV7-9 combines with J gene TRBJ2-3; TRBD2 matches 12 bases. In germline, CDR1 is SEHNR, CDR2 FQNEAQ (reference sequence). CDR3 size: 17 residues. The V segment lost 5 bases and the J segment 5 bases; nucleotides outside the gene matches: 11.

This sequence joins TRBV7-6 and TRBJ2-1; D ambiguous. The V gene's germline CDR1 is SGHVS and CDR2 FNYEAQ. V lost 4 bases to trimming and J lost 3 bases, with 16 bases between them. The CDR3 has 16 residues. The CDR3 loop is CASSSMLGPDYNEQFF. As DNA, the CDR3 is TGTGCCAGCAGCTCCATGCTGGGTCCTGACTACAATGAGCAGTTCTTC.

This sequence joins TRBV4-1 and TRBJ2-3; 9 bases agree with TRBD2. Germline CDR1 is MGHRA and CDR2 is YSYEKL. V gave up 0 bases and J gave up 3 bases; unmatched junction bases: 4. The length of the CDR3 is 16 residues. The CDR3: CASSQDGAGGTDTQYF. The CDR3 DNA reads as TGCGCCAGCAGCCAAGATGGTGCGGGGGGGACAGATACGCAGTATTTT.

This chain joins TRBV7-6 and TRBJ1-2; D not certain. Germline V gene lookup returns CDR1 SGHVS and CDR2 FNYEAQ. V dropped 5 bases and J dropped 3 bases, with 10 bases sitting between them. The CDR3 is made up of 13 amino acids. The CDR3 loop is CASSLPGYYGYTF. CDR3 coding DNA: TGTGCCAGCAGCCTTCCGGGCTACTATGGCTACACCTTC.

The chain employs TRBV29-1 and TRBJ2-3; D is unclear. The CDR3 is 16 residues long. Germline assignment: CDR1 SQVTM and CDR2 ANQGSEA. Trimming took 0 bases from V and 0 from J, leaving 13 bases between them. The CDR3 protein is CSVEDPLPPSTDTQYF. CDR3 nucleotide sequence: TGCAGCGTTGAAGACCCACTCCCTCCCAGCACAGATACGCAGTATTTT.

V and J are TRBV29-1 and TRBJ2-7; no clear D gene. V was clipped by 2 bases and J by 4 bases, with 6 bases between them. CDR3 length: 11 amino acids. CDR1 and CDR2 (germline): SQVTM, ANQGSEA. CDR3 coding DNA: TGCAGCGTTGAACTGGAGTACGAGCAGTACTTC. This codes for CSVELEYEQYF.

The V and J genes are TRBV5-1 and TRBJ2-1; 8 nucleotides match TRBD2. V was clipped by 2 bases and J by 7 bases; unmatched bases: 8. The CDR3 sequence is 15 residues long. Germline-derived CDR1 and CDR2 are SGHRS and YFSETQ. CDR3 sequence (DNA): TGCGCCAGCAGCTTCACGGGGGGGCCGCTTAATGAGCAGTTCTTC. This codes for CASSFTGGPLNEQFF.

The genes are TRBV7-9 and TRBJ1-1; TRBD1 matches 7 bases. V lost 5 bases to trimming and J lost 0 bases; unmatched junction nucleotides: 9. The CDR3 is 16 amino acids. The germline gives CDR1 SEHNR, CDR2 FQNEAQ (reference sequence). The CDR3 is CASSRRQTGLNTEAFF. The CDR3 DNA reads TGTGCCAGCAGCCGCCGACAGACAGGGTTGAACACTGAAGCTTTCTTT.

CDR3 in DNA: TGTGCCAGCAGCTTAGGGGGTTCACCCCTCCACTTT. Translation gives CASSLGGSPLHF. The chain joins TRBV7-2 to TRBJ1-6; D remains unclear. Germline CDR1 SGHTA, CDR2 FQGNSA. Trimming left V 1 base short and J 9 bases short, with 4 bases between. The CDR3 is 12 amino acids. The entire variable domain, with the rest obtained from reference TRBV7-2 and TRBJ1-6, is as follows: GAGVSQSPSNKVTEKGKDVELRCDPISGHTALYWYRQSLGQGLEFLIYFQGNSAPDKSGLPSDRFSAERTGGSVSTLTIQRTQQEDSAVYLCASSLGGSPLHFGNGTRLTVT.

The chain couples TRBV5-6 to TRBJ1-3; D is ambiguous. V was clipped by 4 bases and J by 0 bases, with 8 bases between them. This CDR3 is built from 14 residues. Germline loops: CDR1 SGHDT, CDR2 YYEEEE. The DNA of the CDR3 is TGTGCCAGCAGCGGGGTCCACTCTGGAAACACCATATATTTT. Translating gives CASSGVHSGNTIYF.

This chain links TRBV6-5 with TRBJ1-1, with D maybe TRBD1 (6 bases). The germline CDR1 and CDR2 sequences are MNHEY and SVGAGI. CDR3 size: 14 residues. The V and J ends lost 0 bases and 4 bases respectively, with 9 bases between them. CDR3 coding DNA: TGTGCCAGCAGTTACTCGGGAGGGGGCACTGAAGCTTTCTTT. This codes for CASSYSGGGTEAFF.

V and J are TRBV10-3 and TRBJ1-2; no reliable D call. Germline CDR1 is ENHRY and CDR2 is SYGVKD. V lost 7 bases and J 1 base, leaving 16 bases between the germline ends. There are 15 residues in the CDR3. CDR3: CAITGSRGFNYGYTF. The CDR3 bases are TGTGCCATCACTGGTTCCCGAGGGTTTAACTATGGCTACACCTTC.

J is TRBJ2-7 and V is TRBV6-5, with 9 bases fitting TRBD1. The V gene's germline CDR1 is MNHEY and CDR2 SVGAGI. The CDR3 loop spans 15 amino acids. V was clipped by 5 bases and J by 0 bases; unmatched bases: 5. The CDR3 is CASSLGQGSSYEQYF. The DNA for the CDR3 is TGTGCCAGCAGTCTCGGACAGGGGAGCTCCTACGAGCAGTACTTC.

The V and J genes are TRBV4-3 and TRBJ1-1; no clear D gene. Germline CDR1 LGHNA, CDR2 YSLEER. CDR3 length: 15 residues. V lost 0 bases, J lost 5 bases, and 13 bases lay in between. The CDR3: CASSQDWAIGTEAFF. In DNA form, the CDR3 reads TGCGCCAGCAGCCAAGATTGGGCCATTGGGACTGAAGCTTTCTTT.

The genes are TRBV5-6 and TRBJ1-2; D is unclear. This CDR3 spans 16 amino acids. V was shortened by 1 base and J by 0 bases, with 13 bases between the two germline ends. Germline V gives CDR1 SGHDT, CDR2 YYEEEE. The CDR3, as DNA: TGTGCCAGCAGCTTGTTTTTCGCAGAAACTAACTATGGCTACACCTTC. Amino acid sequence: CASSLFFAETNYGYTF.